Listed below are T cell receptor beta chains from one sample, sequenced in a study of T-cell reconstitution after alpha-beta-depleted transplantation in children. TCRdb recomputed calls from the PCR reads with MiXCR, one row per CDR3 protein. Of a few hundred thousand distinct CDR3 sequences in the sample, 11% were seen once. The sequencing used PBMCs from the stem cell graft donor, collected from the stem cell graft. The receptors come from a human donor who donated a stem cell graft to a child with acute myeloid leukemia. The CDR3 runs from the conserved cysteine through the conserved F or W. The order of the fields is D gene, J gene, V gene, clone size, CDR3 DNA, CDR3 protein. D genes are given only for firm matches. Size values are once, few and many counts, or a class for expanded clones, and some rows have none.

D gene: .; J gene: TRBJ1-5; V gene: TRBV27; clone size: .; CDR3 DNA: TGTGCCAGCAGTCATACATTTGGCAATCAGCCCCAGCATTTT; CDR3 protein: CASSHTFGNQPQHF
D gene: .; J gene: TRBJ2-1; V gene: TRBV25-1; clone size: few; CDR3 DNA: TGTGCCAGCAGTGAATTGACTAGTCGTGAGTATGAGCAGTTCTTC; CDR3 protein: CASSELTSREYEQFF
D gene: TRBD2; J gene: TRBJ2-1; V gene: TRBV9; clone size: once; CDR3 DNA: TGTGCCAGCAGCGTAACTAGCGGGGGGGATGAGCAGTTCTTC; CDR3 protein: CASSVTSGGDEQFF
D gene: TRBD2; J gene: TRBJ2-1; V gene: TRBV5-1; clone size: .; CDR3 DNA: TGCGCCAGCAGCTTTCGGTTAGCGGGAGTAAGGAATGAGCAGTTCTTC; CDR3 protein: CASSFRLAGVRNEQFF
D gene: TRBD2; J gene: TRBJ2-1; V gene: TRBV4-1; clone size: .; CDR3 DNA: TGCGCCAGCAGTAAATGGACTAGCGGGTACAATGAGCAGTTCTTC; CDR3 protein: CASSKWTSGYNEQFF
D gene: TRBD1; J gene: TRBJ2-2; V gene: TRBV7-6; clone size: .; CDR3 DNA: TGTGCCAGCAGTTTCACAGGGGGCGCCCAGAACACCGGGGAGCTGTTTTTT; CDR3 protein: CASSFTGGAQNTGELFF
D gene: TRBD1; J gene: TRBJ1-6; V gene: TRBV12-3/TRBV12-4; clone size: many; CDR3 DNA: TGTGCCACCAAATTAGGGACAGGGTTCTCACCCCTCCACTTT; CDR3 protein: CATKLGTGFSPLHF
D gene: .; J gene: TRBJ2-3; V gene: TRBV30; clone size: .; CDR3 DNA: TGTGCCTGGAGTCTCGTATCAGATACGCAGTATTTT; CDR3 protein: CAWSLVSDTQYF
D gene: .; J gene: TRBJ2-3; V gene: TRBV12-3/TRBV12-4; clone size: .; CDR3 DNA: TGTGCCAGCAGTTTACTAAGGGGGGAAACGCAGTATTTT; CDR3 protein: CASSLLRGETQYF
D gene: TRBD1; J gene: TRBJ1-5; V gene: TRBV4-1; clone size: .; CDR3 DNA: TGCGCCAGCAGCCCCAGGGACAGGGGTATCGATCAGCCCCAGCATTTT; CDR3 protein: CASSPRDRGIDQPQHF
D gene: TRBD2; J gene: TRBJ2-3; V gene: TRBV4-3; clone size: .; CDR3 DNA: TGCGCCAGCAGCCAGGACCCTAGCGGCGCTAGCACAGATACGCAGTATTTT; CDR3 protein: CASSQDPSGASTDTQYF
D gene: .; J gene: TRBJ2-5; V gene: TRBV29-1; clone size: many; CDR3 DNA: TGCAGCGTAGACGGGCGGGTGGAGACCCAGTACTTC; CDR3 protein: CSVDGRVETQYF
D gene: TRBD1; J gene: TRBJ1-1; V gene: TRBV10-2; clone size: many; CDR3 DNA: TGCGCCAGCAGTGGGCCGCAGGGGGCCGCGAACACTGAAGCTTTCTTT; CDR3 protein: CASSGPQGAANTEAFF
D gene: .; J gene: TRBJ2-1; V gene: TRBV5-1; clone size: few; CDR3 DNA: TGCGCCAGTGCCCGGGACTGGGACAATGAGCAGTTCTTC; CDR3 protein: CASARDWDNEQFF
D gene: TRBD2; J gene: TRBJ2-1; V gene: TRBV6-1; clone size: few; CDR3 DNA: TGTGCCAGCAGTACGGGACTAGCGGGGGGGAACTCCTACAATGAGCAGTTCTTC; CDR3 protein: CASSTGLAGGNSYNEQFF
D gene: .; J gene: TRBJ2-3; V gene: TRBV20-1; clone size: .; CDR3 DNA: TGCAGTGCCTCCGGACTCGCCACAGATACGCAGTATTTT; CDR3 protein: CSASGLATDTQYF